The present T cell receptor beta chain was sequenced within a study of control samples from healthy donors and cancer patients. Germline CDR1 is MNHNY and CDR2 is SVGAGI (reference sequence). This CDR3 is 13 amino acids long. V lost 4 bases and J 2 bases, leaving 6 bases between the germline ends. This table comes from immunoSEQ multiplex PCR, and its TCRdb copy is limited to in-frame clones, with some not included. Of approximately 150,000 clones listed, approximately 94% were seen once; the top ten hold roughly 1.3%. The sample was blood. This rearrangement joins TRBV6-6 to TRBJ1-5, with D uncertain. The origin of this receptor is a woman aged 18-29 years in good health. The CDR3 DNA reads as TGTGCCAGCAGTTCCCTACGCAATCAGCCCCAGCATTTT. It yields the protein CASSSLRNQPQHF.